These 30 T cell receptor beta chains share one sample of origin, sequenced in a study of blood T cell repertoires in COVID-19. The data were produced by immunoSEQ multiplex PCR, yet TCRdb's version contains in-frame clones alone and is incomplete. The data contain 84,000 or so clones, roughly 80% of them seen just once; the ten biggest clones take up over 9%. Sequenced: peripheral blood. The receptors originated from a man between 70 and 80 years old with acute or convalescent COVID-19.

CDR3 bases: TGTGCCAGCAGCCTCGGGGGGACCGACTACAATGAGCAGTTCTTC. Protein sequence: CASSLGGTDYNEQFF. This rearrangement joins TRBV5-8 to TRBJ2-1; 7 bases agree with TRBD2. The germline gives CDR1 SGHTS, CDR2 YDEGEE. J was trimmed by 3 bases and V by 4 bases; bases with no gene match: 7. This CDR3 has 15 residues.

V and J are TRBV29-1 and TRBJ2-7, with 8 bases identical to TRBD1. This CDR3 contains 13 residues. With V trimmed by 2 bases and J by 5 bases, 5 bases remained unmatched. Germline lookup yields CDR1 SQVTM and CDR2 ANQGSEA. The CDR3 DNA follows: TGCAGCGTTGAATGGACAGGGAGGAACGAGCAGTACTTC. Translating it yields CSVEWTGRNEQYF.

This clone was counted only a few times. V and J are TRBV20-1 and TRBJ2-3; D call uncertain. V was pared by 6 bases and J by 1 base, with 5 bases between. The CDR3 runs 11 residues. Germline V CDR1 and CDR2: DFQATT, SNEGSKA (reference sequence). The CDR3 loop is CSALGTDTQYF. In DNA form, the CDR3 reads TGCAGTGCCCTAGGCACAGATACGCAGTATTTT.

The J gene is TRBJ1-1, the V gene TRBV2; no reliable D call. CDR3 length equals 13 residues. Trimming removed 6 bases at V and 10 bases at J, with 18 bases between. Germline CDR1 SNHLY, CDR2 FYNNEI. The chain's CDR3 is CASSPTWPLGAFF. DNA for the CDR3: TGTGCCAGCAGCCCGACCTGGCCTCTAGGAGCTTTCTTT.

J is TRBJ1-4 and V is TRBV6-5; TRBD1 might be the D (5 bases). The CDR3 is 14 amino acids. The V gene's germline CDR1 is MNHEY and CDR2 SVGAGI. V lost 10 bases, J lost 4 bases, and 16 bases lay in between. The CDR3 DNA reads TGTGCCACCAACATTGACAGTCTTAATGAAAAACTGTTTTTT. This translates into CATNIDSLNEKLFF.

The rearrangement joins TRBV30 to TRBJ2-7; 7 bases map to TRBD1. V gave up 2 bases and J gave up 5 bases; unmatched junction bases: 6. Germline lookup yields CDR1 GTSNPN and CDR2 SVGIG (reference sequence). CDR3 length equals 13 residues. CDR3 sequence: CAWSRRQGDEQYF. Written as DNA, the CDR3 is TGTGCCTGGAGTCGAAGACAGGGTGACGAGCAGTACTTC.

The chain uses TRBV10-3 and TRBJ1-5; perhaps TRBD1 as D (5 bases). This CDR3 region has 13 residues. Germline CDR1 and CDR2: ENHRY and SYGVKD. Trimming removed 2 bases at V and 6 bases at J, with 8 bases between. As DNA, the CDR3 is TGTGCCATCAGTGAGAATCAGGGTCAGCCCCAGCATTTT. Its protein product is CAISENQGQPQHF.

CDR3 DNA sequence: TGTGCCAGCAGTTGGGACACCTACACTGAAGCTTTCTTT. As protein: CASSWDTYTEAFF. J is TRBJ1-1 and V is TRBV12-3 or TRBV12-4; D is perhaps TRBD1 (6 bases). Trimming stripped 4 bases from V and 3 bases from J, with 9 bases between. The CDR3 spans 13 residues.

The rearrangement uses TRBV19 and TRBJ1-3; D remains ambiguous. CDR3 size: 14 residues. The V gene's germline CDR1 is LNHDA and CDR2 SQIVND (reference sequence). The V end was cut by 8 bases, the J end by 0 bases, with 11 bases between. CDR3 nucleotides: TGTGCCAGTGGCGGTAGCCACTCTGGAAACACCATATATTTT. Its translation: CASGGSHSGNTIYF.

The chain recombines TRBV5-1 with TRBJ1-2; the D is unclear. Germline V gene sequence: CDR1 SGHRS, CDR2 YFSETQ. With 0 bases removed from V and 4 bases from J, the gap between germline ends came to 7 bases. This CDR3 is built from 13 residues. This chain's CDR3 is CASSLGAGYGYTF. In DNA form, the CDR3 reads TGCGCCAGCAGCTTGGGTGCGGGCTATGGCTACACCTTC.

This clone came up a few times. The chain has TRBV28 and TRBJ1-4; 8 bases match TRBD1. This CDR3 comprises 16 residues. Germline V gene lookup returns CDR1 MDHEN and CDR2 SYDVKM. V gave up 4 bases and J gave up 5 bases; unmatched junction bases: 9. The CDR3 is CASSSPPGQENEKLFF. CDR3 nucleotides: TGTGCCAGCAGTTCGCCTCCGGGACAGGAAAATGAAAAACTGTTTTTT.

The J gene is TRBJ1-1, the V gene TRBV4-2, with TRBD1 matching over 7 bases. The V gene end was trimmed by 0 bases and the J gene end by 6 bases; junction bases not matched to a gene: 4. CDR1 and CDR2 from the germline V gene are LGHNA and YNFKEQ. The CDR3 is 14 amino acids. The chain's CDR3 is CASSQEARGAEAFF. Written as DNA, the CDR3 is TGTGCCAGCAGCCAAGAGGCCAGGGGGGCTGAAGCTTTCTTT.

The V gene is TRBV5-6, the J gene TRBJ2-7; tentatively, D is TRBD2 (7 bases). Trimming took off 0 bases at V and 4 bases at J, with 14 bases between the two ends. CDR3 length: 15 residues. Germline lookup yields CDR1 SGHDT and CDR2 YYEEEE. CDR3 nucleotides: TGTGCCAGCAGCTTGGCAATTGGGGGGGCTTACGAGCAGTACGTC. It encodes CASSLAIGGAYEQYV.

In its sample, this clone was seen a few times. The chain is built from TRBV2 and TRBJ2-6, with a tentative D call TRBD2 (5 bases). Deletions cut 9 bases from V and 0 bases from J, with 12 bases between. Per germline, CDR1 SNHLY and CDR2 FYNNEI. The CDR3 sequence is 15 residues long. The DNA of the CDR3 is TGTGCCAGGGGGAGAAGCGGCTCTGGGGCCAACGTCCTGACTTTC. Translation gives CARGRSGSGANVLTF.

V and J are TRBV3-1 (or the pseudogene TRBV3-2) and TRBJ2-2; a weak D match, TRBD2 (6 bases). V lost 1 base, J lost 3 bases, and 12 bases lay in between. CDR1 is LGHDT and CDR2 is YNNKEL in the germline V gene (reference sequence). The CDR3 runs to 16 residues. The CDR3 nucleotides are TGTGCCAGCAGCCAAGGACTAGATTCCTACACCGGGGAGCTGTTTTTT. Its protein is CASSQGLDSYTGELFF.

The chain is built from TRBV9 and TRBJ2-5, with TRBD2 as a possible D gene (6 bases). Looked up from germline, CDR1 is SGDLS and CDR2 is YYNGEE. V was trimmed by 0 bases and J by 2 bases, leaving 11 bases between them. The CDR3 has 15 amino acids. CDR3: CASSVALSGQETQYF. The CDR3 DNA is TGTGCCAGCAGCGTAGCTCTTAGCGGACAAGAGACCCAGTACTTC.

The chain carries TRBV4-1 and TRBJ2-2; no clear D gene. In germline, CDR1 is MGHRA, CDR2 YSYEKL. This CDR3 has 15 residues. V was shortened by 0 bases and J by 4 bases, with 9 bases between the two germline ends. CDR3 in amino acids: CASSQESVGTGELFF. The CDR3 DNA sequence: TGCGCCAGCAGCCAAGAAAGCGTGGGCACCGGGGAGCTGTTTTTT.

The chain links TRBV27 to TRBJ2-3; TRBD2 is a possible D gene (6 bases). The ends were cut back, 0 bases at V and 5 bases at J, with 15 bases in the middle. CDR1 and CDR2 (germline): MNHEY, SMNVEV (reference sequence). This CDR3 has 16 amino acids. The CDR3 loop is CASSLSIRRRGDTQYF. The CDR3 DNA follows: TGTGCCAGCAGTTTATCGATTCGACGGCGGGGAGATACGCAGTATTTT.

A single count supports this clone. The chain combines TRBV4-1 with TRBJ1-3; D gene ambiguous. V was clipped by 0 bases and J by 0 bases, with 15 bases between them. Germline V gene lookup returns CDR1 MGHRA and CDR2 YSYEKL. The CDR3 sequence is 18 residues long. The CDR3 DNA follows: TGCGCCAGCAGCCAAGATAGGAAGCGACTGTACTCTGGAAACACCATATATTTT. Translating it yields CASSQDRKRLYSGNTIYF.

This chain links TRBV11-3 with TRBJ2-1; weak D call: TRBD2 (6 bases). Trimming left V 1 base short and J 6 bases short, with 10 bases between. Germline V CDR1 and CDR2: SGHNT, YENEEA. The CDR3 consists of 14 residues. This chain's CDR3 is CASSLGSGGNEQFF. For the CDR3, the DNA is TGTGCCAGCAGCTTAGGTAGCGGCGGCAATGAGCAGTTCTTC.

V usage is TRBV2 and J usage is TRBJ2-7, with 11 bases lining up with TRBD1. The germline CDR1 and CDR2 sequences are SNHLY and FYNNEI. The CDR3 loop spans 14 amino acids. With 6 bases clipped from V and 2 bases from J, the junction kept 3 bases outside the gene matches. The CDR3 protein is CASRDRGQTYEQYF. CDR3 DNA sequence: TGTGCCAGCAGGGACAGGGGGCAGACCTACGAGCAGTACTTC. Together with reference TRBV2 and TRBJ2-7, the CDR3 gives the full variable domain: EPEVTQTPSHQVTQMGQEVILRCVPISNHLYFYWYRQILGQKVEFLVSFYNNEISEKSEIFDDQFSVERPDGSNFTLKIRSTKLEDSAMYFCASRDRGQTYEQYFGPGTRLTVT.

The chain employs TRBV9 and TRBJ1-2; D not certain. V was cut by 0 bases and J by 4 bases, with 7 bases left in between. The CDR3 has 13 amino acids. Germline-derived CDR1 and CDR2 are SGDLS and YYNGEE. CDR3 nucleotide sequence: TGTGCCAGCAGCGTAGGCAGAACCTATGGCTACACCTTC. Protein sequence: CASSVGRTYGYTF.

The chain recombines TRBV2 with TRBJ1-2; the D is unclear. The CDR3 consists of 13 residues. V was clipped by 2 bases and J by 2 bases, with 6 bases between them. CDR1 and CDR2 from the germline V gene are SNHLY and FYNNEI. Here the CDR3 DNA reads TGTGCCAGCAGTGAATTTTCGAACTATGGCTACACCTTC. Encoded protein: CASSEFSNYGYTF. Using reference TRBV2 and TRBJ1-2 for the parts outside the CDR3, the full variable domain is EPEVTQTPSHQVTQMGQEVILRCVPISNHLYFYWYRQILGQKVEFLVSFYNNEISEKSEIFDDQFSVERPDGSNFTLKIRSTKLEDSAMYFCASSEFSNYGYTFGSGTRLTVV.

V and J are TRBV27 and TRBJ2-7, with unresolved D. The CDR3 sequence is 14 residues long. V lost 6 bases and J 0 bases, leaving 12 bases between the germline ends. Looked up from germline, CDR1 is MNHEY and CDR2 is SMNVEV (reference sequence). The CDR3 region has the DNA TGTGCCAGCAGCATAAACCCTAGCTCCTACGAGCAGTACGTC. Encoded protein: CASSINPSSYEQYV.

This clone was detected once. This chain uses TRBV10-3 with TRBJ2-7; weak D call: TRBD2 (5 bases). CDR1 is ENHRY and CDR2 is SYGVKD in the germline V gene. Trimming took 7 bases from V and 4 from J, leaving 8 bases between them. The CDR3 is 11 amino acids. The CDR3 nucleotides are TGTGCCATCACTTCGGGGTACGAGCAGTACTTC. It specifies CAITSGYEQYF.

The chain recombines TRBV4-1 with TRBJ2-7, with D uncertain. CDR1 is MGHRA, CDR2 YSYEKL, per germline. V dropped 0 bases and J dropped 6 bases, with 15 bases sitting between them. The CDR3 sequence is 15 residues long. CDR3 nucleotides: TGCGCCAGCAGCCAAGAACCTCGGGTCTCGGGCGAGCAGTACTTC. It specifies CASSQEPRVSGEQYF.

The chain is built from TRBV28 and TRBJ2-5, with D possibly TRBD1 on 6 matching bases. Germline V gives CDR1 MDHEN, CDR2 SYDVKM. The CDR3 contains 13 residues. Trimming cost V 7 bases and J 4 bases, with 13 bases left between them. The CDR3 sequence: CASTLEGVETQYF. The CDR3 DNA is TGTGCCAGCACCCTTGAGGGGGTAGAGACCCAGTACTTC. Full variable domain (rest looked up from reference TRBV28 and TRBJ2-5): DVKVTQSSRYLVKRTGEKVFLECVQDMDHENMFWYRQDPGLGLRLIYFSYDVKMKEKGDIPEGYSVSREKKERFSLILESASTNQTSMYLCASTLEGVETQYFGPGTRLLVL.

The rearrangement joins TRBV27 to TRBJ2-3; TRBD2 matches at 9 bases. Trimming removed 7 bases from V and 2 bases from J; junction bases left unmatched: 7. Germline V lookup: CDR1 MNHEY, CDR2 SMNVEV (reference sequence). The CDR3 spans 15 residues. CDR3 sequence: CASNPRLADTDTQYF. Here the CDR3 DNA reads TGTGCCAGCAATCCCAGACTAGCGGACACAGATACGCAGTATTTT.

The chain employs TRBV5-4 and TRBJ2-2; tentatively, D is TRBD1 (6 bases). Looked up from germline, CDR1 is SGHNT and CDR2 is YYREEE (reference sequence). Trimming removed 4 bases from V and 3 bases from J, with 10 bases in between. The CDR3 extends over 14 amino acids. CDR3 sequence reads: CASSRDMDTGELFF. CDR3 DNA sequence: TGTGCCAGCAGCCGGGACATGGACACCGGGGAGCTGTTTTTT.

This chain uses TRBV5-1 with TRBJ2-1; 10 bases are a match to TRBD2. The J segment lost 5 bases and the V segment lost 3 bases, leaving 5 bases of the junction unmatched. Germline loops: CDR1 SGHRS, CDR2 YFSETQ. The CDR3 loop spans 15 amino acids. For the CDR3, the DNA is TGCGCCAGCAGCTCTACTAGCGGGGCGCACAATGAGCAGTTCTTC. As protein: CASSSTSGAHNEQFF.